The entry below gives a single T cell receptor (beta chain) sequence along with its context. Its cognate antigen is unknown. This sequence may be a read error, since a much larger clone differs from it by one base. This sample was taken from a study of T cells in Graves' hyperthyroidism and ophthalmopathy. The study excluded patients with uncontrolled infection, other autoimmune disease, pregnancy or lactation. On the basis of clinical symptoms, serum thyroxine and TRAb, thyroid ultrasound and orbital computed tomography, diagnoses were made. Germline-derived CDR1 and CDR2 are SGHRS and YFSETQ. This CDR3 comprises 18 residues. Researchers amplified the TCR beta CDR3 regions from RNA transcripts. TCR CDR3 regions were first amplified by RT-PCR with HTBI primers. TCRdb re-called the multiplex PCR reads with MiXCR, one entry per CDR3 protein. Among 550,000 to 600,000 distinct CDR3 sequences, roughly 46% were seen once, and the ten largest hold around a fifth.

General study findings and limits: Model output signaled ophthalmopathy a median approximately six months ahead of onset. Peripheral blood also featured most of the thyroid clonotypes expanded above 0.001.

Sequences were obtained from peripheral blood or thyroid tissue (not recorded which). The TCR comes from an adult woman with Graves' disease, either hyperthyroidism or ophthalmopathy (not recorded which). This chain uses TRBV5-1 with TRBJ2-2; maybe TRBD2 (8 bases). The DNA for the CDR3 is TGCGCCAGCACCCGGGAGGGACAGAGTTACGCGAACACCGGGGGGCTGTTTTTT. As protein: CASTREGQSYANTGGLFF.